This TCR beta chain comes out of a study of Graves' ophthalmopathy and Graves' hyperthyroidism. About this clonotype: What it binds is unknown.

RNA transcripts were the template, and TCR beta CDR3 regions were amplified from them. RT-PCR in the first round used HTBI primers; a second-round multiplex PCR followed. TCRdb processed the multiplex PCR reads anew with MiXCR; each CDR3 protein has one entry. The sample lists over a million distinct CDR3 sequences, about two fifths occurring once. The germline gives CDR1 SEHNR, CDR2 FQNEAQ (reference sequence). The germline V and J ends were trimmed by 2 bases and 2 bases, with 12 bases remaining between them. The CDR3 contains 15 residues. Study-wide results and limits: In blood, most expanded thyroid clonotypes above 0.001 frequency were also detected.

Sequenced sample: peripheral blood or thyroid tissue (not recorded which). This clonotype originated in an adult man with Graves' hyperthyroidism. The rearrangement uses TRBV7-9 and TRBJ2-5; possibly TRBD1 or TRBD2 for D (6 bases each). This CDR3 reads CASSLTRGHQETQYF. The DNA of the CDR3 is TGTGCCAGCAGCTTAACGCGGGGACATCAAGAGACCCAGTACTTC.